Listed here is a single TCR beta chain. Its target antigen remains unknown. Base qualities are not recorded, but no much larger clone differs from it by a single base. V ends up 6 bases short and J 6 bases short, with an unmatched junction base count of 18. Spanning cysteine to phenylalanine, the CDR3 consists of 17 amino acids. The retained sequence is limited to the CDR3, 51 bases, with the frame set at the first base. These data come from a study of identical twins (dated by TCRdb to the mid-2010s). Describing the broader study: To test whether fetal clonotypes persist, this study deep-sequenced TCR alpha and beta repertoires from monozygotic twins, from unrelated adults of various ages, and from cord blood. Replicate twin experiments were performed at different times using different library preparation protocols to rule out contamination. What the authors observed across the whole study: Compared with coincidental sharing between unrelated individuals, out-of-frame TCR alpha sequences shared between twins showed an excess of sequences with low generation probability. Fewer insertions were carried by abundant cord blood beta clonotypes, a similar but weaker trend appeared in young adult naive repertoires, and no such trend appeared in memory repertoires. Because the same donors could not be followed over many years, conclusions were based on cross-sectional statistical analysis. A weaker excess of twin sharing was found in beta out-of-frame sequences because the signal-to-noise ratio was lowered by fewer shared sequences. Recombination models systematically underestimated out-of-frame TCR alpha sharing in monozygotic twins but agreed with sharing between unrelated individuals. Zero-insertion analyses could be partly confounded by invariant T cells such as MAIT and iNKT, though diverse VJ usage argued against such confounding for most clonotypes.

Only healthy Caucasian donors were included. Three pairs of female monozygotic twins, all aged about 18 to 30 years, made up the twin cohort. Positive isolation kits from Invitrogen were used to isolate CD4+ and CD8+ T cell populations. The library was made by 5' RACE. TCRdb lists the instrument as Illumina HiSeq 2000. A universal primer binding site was introduced by template switching, and a unique molecular identifier was present in the final cDNA, enabling accurate counting of TCR cDNA molecules. Specific primers in the conserved constant-segment region were used to synthesize first-strand cDNA for the TCR alpha and beta chains. Each cDNA library was double barcoded, with a SMART-Mk sample barcode plus Illumina barcodes, to control for contamination. TruSeq adapter sequences along with Illumina sample barcodes were introduced in two successive PCR steps. TCR alpha and beta cDNA libraries were sequenced on the Illumina HiSeq platform with custom primers. In the authors' own workflow: Unique molecular identifiers were extracted from raw reads with MiGEC, and CDR3 positions were determined with MiXCR. For each individual, recombination models were inferred using an EM algorithm with the repgenHMM and IGoR tools. Shared clonotype analysis was performed with the tcR package in R, normalizing sharing by the product of cloneset sizes. To study raw recombination free of thymic and clonal selection effects, out-of-frame nonproductive sequences were analyzed. TCRdb reanalyzed the raw reads on its own, using fastp at Q25 for trimming and MiXCR for clone calling, and kept in-frame beta chains. Rows are combined by CDR3 protein, so each entry shows the most common genes and DNA. The V and J calls, along with clone size, are taken from TCRdb and not from the paper's own processing. The table for this sample lists roughly 240,000 distinct CDR3 sequences; approximately 7.3% of them were counted only once. The ten largest clones capture about 5.6% of the sample.

This sample was also put to use in a study of yellow fever vaccine responses in identical twins. Per the second study: According to the authors, in identical twins the way T cells responded to vaccination appeared partly convergent and partly personalized. The study precisely tracked vaccine-responding T cell clones in identical twins.

The sample was CD8+ T cells sorted from blood. The receptor's source is a woman between 18 and 29 years old in good health. The chain is made from TRBV12-3 or TRBV12-4 and TRBJ2-5; 8 central bases correspond to TRBD2. In nucleotides, the sequence is TGTGCCAGCAGCTCCCCCACCGCCGGGACTAGTGCGAAGACCCAGTACTTC. This is translated as CASSSPTAGTSAKTQYF.